This T cell receptor beta chain was found in a study of shared clonotypes between healthy human individuals. Every contributor of samples was a Caucasian grown-up residing in Nashville, Tennessee. The CDR3 runs 16 residues. The junction had 11 bases not matched to a gene; V was cut back by 3 bases and J by 7 bases. Per germline, CDR1 SEHNR and CDR2 FQNEAQ (reference sequence). Deep was the level at which the assay was run. Per the original data handling: Junction-only sequences produced by ImmunoSEQ had no quality scores, so filtering differed. Assay used: immunoSEQ multiplex PCR; TCRdb lists only in-frame clones, some missing. V and J calls and clone size follow that table, whereas D and trimming were derived from the DNA. In the table there are more than 1.2 million clones, around 98.5% of which are singletons.

The chain links TRBV7-9 to TRBJ2-1; 8 bases align to TRBD1. The specimen sequenced was naive CD4+ T cells sorted from blood. The sample's subset: CD45RA+ positively selected. The TCR sequence derives from a man aged 25 to 40 in good health. The CDR3 loop is CASSFWTGLAANEQFF. Here the CDR3 DNA reads TGTGCCAGCAGCTTCTGGACAGGGCTAGCAGCTAATGAGCAGTTCTTC.